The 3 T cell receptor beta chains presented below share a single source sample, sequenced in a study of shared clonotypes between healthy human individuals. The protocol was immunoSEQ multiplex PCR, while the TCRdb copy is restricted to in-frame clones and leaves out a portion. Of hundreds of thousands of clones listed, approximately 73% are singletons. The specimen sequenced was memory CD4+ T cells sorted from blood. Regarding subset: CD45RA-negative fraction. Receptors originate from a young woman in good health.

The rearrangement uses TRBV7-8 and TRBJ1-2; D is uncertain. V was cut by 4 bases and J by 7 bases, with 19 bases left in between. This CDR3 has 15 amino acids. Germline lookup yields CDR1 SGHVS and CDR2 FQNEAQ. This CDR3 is CASSSSMSLILGYTF. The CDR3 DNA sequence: TGTGCCAGCAGCTCCTCCATGAGTCTAATCCTTGGCTACACCTTC.

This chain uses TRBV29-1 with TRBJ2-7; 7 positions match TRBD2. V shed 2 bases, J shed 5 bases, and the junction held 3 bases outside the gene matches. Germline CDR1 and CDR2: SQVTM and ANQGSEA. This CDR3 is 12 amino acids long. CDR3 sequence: CSVERGRDEQYF. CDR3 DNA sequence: TGCAGCGTTGAACGCGGGAGAGACGAGCAGTACTTC.

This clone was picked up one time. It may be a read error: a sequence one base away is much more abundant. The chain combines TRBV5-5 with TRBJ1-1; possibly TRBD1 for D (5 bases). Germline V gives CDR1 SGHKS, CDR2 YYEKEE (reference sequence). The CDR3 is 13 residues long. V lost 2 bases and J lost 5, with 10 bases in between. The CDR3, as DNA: TGTGCCAGCAGCTTACAGGAGATAACTGAAGCTTTCTTT. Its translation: CASSLQEITEAFF.